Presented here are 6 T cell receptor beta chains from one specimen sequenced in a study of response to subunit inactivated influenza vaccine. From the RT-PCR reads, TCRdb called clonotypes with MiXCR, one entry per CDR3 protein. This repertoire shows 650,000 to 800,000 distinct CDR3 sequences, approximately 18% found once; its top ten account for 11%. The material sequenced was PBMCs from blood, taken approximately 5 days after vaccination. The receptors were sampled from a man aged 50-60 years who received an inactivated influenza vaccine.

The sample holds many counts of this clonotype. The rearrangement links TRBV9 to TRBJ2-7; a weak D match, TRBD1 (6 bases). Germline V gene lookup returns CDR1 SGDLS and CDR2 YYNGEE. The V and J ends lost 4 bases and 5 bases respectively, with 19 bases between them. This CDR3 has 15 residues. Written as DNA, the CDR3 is TGTGCCAGCAGCCCAAGTCCCGGGACATTCAACGAGCAGTACTTC. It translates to CASSPSPGTFNEQYF. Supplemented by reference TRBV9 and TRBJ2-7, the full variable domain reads DSGVTQTPKHLITATGQRVTLRCSPRSGDLSVYWYQQSLDQGLQFLIQYYNGEERAKGNILERFSAQQFPDLHSELNLSSLELGDSALYFCASSPSPGTFNEQYFGPGTRLTVT.

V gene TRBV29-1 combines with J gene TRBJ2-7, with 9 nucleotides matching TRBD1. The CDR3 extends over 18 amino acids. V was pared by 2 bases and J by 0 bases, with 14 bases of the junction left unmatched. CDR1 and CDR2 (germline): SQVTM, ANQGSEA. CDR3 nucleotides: TGCAGCGTTGAAATCGCCGGACAGGGGCCAATAAGCTCCTACGAGCAGTACTTC. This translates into CSVEIAGQGPISSYEQYF.

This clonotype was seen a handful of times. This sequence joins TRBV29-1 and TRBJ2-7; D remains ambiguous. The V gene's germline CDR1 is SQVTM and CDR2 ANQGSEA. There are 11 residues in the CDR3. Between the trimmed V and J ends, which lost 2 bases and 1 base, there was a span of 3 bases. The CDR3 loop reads CSVEKSYEQYF. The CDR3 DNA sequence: TGCAGCGTTGAAAAGTCCTACGAGCAGTACTTC.

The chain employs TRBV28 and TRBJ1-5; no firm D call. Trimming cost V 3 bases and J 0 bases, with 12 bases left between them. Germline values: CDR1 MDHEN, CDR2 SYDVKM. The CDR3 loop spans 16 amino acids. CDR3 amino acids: CASSFESAYSNQPQHF. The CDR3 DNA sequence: TGTGCCAGCAGTTTCGAATCTGCCTATAGCAATCAGCCCCAGCATTTT.

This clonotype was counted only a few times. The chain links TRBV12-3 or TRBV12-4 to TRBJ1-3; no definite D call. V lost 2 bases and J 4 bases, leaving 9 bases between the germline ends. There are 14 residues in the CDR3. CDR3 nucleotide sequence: TGTGCCAGCAGTTTAAACAGCCGAGGAAACACCATATATTTT. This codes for CASSLNSRGNTIYF.

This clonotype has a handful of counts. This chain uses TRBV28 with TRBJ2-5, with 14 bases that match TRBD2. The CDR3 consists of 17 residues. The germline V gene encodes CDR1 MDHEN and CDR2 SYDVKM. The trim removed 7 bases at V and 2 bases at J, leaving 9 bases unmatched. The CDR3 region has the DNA TGTGCCAGCACCTTGGGACTAGCGGGGGCCGGACAAGAGACCCAGTACTTC. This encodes CASTLGLAGAGQETQYF.